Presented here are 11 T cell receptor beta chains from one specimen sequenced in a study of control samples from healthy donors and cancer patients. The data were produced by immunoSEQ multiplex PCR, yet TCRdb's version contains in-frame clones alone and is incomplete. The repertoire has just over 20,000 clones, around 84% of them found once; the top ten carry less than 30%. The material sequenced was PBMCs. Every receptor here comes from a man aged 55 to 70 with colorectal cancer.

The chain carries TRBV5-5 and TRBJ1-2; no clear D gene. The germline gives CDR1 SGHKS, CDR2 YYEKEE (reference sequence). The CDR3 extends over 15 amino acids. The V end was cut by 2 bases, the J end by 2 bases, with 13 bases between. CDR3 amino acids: CASSFNSLTNYGYTF. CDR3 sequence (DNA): TGTGCCAGCAGCTTTAACAGTTTAACCAACTATGGCTACACCTTC.

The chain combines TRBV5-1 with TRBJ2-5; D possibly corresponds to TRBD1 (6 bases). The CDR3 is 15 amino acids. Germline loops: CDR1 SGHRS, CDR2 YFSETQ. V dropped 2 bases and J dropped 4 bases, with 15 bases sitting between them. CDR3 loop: CASSFIQGKGETQYF. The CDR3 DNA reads TGCGCCAGCAGCTTTATACAGGGAAAGGGAGAGACCCAGTACTTC.

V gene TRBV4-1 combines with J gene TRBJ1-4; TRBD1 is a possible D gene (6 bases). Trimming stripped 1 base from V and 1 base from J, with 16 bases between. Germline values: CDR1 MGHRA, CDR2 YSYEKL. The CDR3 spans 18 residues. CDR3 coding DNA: TGCGCCAGCAGCCAAGTACGATTTGGGGACATAACTAATGAAAAACTGTTTTTT. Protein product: CASSQVRFGDITNEKLFF.

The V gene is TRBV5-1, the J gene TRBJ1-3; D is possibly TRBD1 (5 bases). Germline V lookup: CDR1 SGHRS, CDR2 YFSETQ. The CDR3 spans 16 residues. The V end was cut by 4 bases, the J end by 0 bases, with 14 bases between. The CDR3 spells CASSMWTPSSGNTIYF. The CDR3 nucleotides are TGCGCCAGCAGCATGTGGACACCGAGCTCTGGAAACACCATATATTTT.

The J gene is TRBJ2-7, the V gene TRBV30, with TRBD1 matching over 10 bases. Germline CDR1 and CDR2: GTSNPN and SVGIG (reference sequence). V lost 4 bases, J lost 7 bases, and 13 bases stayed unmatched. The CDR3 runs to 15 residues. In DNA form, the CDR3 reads TGTGCCTGGAACCCCCTCGGGACAGGGGTTTTGGAGCAGTACTTC. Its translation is CAWNPLGTGVLEQYF. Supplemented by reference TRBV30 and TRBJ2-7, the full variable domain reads SQTIHQWPATLVQPVGSPLSLECTVEGTSNPNLYWYRQAAGRGLQLLFYSVGIGQISSEVPQNLSASRPQDRQFILSSKKLLLSDSGFYLCAWNPLGTGVLEQYFGPGTRLTVT.

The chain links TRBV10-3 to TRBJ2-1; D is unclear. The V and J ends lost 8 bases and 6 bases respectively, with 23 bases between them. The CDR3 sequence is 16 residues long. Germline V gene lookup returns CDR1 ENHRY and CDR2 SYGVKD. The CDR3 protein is CAIWDQTRKASNEQFF. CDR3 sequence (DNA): TGTGCCATCTGGGATCAAACGAGAAAGGCCTCCAATGAGCAGTTCTTC.

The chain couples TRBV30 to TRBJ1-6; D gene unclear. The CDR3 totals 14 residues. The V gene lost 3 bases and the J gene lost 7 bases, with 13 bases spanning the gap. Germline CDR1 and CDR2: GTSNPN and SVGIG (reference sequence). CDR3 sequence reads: CAWSPRPVNSPLHF. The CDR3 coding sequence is TGTGCCTGGAGCCCCCGGCCGGTGAATTCACCCCTCCACTTT.

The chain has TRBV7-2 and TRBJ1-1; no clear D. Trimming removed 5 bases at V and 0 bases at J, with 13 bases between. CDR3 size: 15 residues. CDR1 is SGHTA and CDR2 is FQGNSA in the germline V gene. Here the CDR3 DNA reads TGTGCCAGCAGCCTCCTTAATGTGGTGAACACTGAAGCTTTCTTT. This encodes CASSLLNVVNTEAFF. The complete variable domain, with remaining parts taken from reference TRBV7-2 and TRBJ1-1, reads GAGVSQSPSNKVTEKGKDVELRCDPISGHTALYWYRQSLGQGLEFLIYFQGNSAPDKSGLPSDRFSAERTGGSVSTLTIQRTQQEDSAVYLCASSLLNVVNTEAFFGQGTRLTVV.

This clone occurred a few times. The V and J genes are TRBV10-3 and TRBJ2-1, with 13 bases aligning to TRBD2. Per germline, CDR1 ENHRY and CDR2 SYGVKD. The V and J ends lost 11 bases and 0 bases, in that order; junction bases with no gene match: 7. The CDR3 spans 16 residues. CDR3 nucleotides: TGTGCCTCAGAGGGGACTAGCGGGGTCTCCTACAATGAGCAGTTCTTC. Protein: CASEGTSGVSYNEQFF.

The CDR3 DNA reads as TGTGCCAGCAGTCCCCTCTCAACTGAAGCTTTCTTT. Translating gives CASSPLSTEAFF. The chain links TRBV28 to TRBJ1-1; unclear D gene. V was cut by 5 bases and J by 5 bases, with 9 bases left in between. The germline V gene encodes CDR1 MDHEN and CDR2 SYDVKM. This CDR3 comprises 12 residues.

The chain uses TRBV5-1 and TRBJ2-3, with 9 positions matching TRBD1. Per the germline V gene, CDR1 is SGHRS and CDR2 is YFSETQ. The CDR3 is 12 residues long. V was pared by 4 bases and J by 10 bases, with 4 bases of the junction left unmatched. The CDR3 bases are TGCGCCAGCAGCCCTGACAGGGGGGCGCAGTATTTT. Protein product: CASSPDRGAQYF.